The clone carrying this T cell receptor (beta chain) was recorded a few times. The antigen remains undetermined. The sample originates from a study of cytomegalovirus exposure and HLA in healthy donors. Study results and limitations: As a later analysis showed, a missense DCLRE1C variant was linked to trimming of TCR beta V- and J-genes. Per published reports, the classifier diagnosed cytomegalovirus status with high specificity and sensitivity. In a later analysis, the majority of CMV-associated beta chains seemingly showed HLA restriction.

PCR was performed using 60 Vbeta and 13 Jbeta primers. TCRdb's table, derived via immunoSEQ multiplex PCR, lists solely in-frame clones and lacks some. The sample holds 150,000 to 200,000 clones, around 68% seen once. Input material: PBMCs. This receptor was taken from a man aged 40-49 years in good health and CMV-seronegative.

CDR3: CASSTGGVSTEAFF. The CDR3 DNA is TGTGCCAGCAGCACAGGGGGGGTGAGCACTGAAGCTTTCTTT. V gene TRBV6-5 combines with J gene TRBJ1-1, with 8 bases matching TRBD1. CDR3 length: 14 residues. From germline, CDR1 is MNHEY and CDR2 SVGAGI. The V segment lost 6 bases and the J segment 4 bases; nucleotides outside the gene matches: 7.